This is a list of T cell receptor beta chains from one sample in a study of T cells in Graves' hyperthyroidism and ophthalmopathy. MiXCR was run by TCRdb on the multiplex PCR reads, yielding one entry per CDR3 protein. Among about 250,000 distinct CDR3 sequences listed, 13% to 15% were seen once. The sequencing input was blood. The receptors originated from a woman aged 45-60 years with Graves' hyperthyroidism that later progressed to Graves' ophthalmopathy. CDR3s include the opening cysteine and the closing phenylalanine or tryptophan. The D gene is left open where the match is weak. Size is omitted from some rows. Given values are once, few, many or a class for expanded clones.

D gene: TRBD1
J gene: TRBJ1-5
V gene: TRBV20-1
clone size: many
CDR3 DNA: TGCAGTGCTAGGCCAGGGGGAGGTCAGCCCCAGCATTTT
CDR3 protein: CSARPGGGQPQHF

D gene: NA
J gene: TRBJ1-1
V gene: TRBV12-3/TRBV12-4
clone size: NA
CDR3 DNA: TGTGCCAGCAGGGACGATTTGAACACTGAAGCTTTCTTT
CDR3 protein: CASRDDLNTEAFF

D gene: TRBD1
J gene: TRBJ2-7
V gene: TRBV18
clone size: many
CDR3 DNA: TGTGCCAGCTCACCCCTGGACAGGGGGCCCTACGAGCAGTACTTC
CDR3 protein: CASSPLDRGPYEQYF

D gene: TRBD2
J gene: TRBJ2-1
V gene: TRBV24-1
clone size: many
CDR3 DNA: TGTGCCACCAGTGATTTACCCGGGAGGGCCAGCAATGAGCAGTTCTTC
CDR3 protein: CATSDLPGRASNEQFF

D gene: TRBD2
J gene: TRBJ2-2
V gene: TRBV2
clone size: many
CDR3 DNA: TGTGCCAGTAGTGTAGCGGGTTTTAACACCGGGGAGCTGTTTTTT
CDR3 protein: CASSVAGFNTGELFF

D gene: NA
J gene: TRBJ1-3
V gene: TRBV3-1
clone size: few
CDR3 DNA: TGTGCCAGCAGCCAAGCGGCGGGGATCTCTGGAAACACCATATATTTT
CDR3 protein: CASSQAAGISGNTIYF

D gene: NA
J gene: TRBJ1-1
V gene: TRBV4-1
clone size: many
CDR3 DNA: TGCGCCAGCAGCCAAAACAGATTTGAAGCTTTCTTT
CDR3 protein: CASSQNRFEAFF

D gene: TRBD1
J gene: TRBJ1-1
V gene: TRBV5-6
clone size: many
CDR3 DNA: TGTGCCAGCAGCTGGACAGGGAAGATGAACACTGAAGCTTTCTTT
CDR3 protein: CASSWTGKMNTEAFF

D gene: TRBD1
J gene: TRBJ1-1
V gene: TRBV19
clone size: NA
CDR3 DNA: TGTGCCAGTAGTATAGGTCAGGGGGCTCTAGAAGCTTTCTTT
CDR3 protein: CASSIGQGALEAFF

D gene: NA
J gene: TRBJ1-4
V gene: TRBV6-1
clone size: many
CDR3 DNA: TGTGCCAGCAGTTACTGGGGCGTCGGTGAAAAACTGTTTTTT
CDR3 protein: CASSYWGVGEKLFF

D gene: NA
J gene: TRBJ2-4
V gene: TRBV11-2
clone size: many
CDR3 DNA: TGTGCCAGCAGCTCGGGGGCCAAAAACATTCAGTACTTC
CDR3 protein: CASSSGAKNIQYF

D gene: TRBD2
J gene: TRBJ2-3
V gene: TRBV5-1
clone size: many
CDR3 DNA: TGCGCCAGCAGTCCAGGACTAGCGGGAGGGAGCACAGATACGCAGTATTTT
CDR3 protein: CASSPGLAGGSTDTQYF

D gene: NA
J gene: TRBJ1-2
V gene: TRBV28
clone size: many
CDR3 DNA: TGTGCCAGCAGTTTAGAAGTAGTTACAGCGAGTGGCTACACCTTC
CDR3 protein: CASSLEVVTASGYTF

D gene: TRBD1
J gene: TRBJ2-1
V gene: TRBV28
clone size: many
CDR3 DNA: TGTGCCAGCAGTTTGGGGCCAGGGGGTACAAGGGAGCAGTTCTTC
CDR3 protein: CASSLGPGGTREQFF

D gene: NA
J gene: TRBJ2-5
V gene: TRBV5-6
clone size: many
CDR3 DNA: TGTGCCAGCAGCTTGCGCAACGGGGAGACCCAGTACTTC
CDR3 protein: CASSLRNGETQYF

D gene: NA
J gene: TRBJ1-1
V gene: TRBV30
clone size: few
CDR3 DNA: TGTGCCTGGAGTGTAGTCGGACAGCTGAACACTGAAGCTTTCTTT
CDR3 protein: CAWSVVGQLNTEAFF

D gene: TRBD2
J gene: TRBJ2-7
V gene: TRBV6-1
clone size: many
CDR3 DNA: TGTGCCAGCGCCGGCGCCAGCGGGAGGGCCCTCTCCTACGAGCAGTACTTC
CDR3 protein: CASAGASGRALSYEQYF

D gene: NA
J gene: TRBJ1-2
V gene: TRBV28
clone size: many
CDR3 DNA: TGTGCCAGCAGAGCCGGGGGGGAGGGGGACAACTATGGCTACACCTTC
CDR3 protein: CASRAGGEGDNYGYTF

D gene: TRBD2
J gene: TRBJ2-7
V gene: TRBV3-1
clone size: many
CDR3 DNA: TGTGCCAGCAGCGGACGGGACTACTACGAGCAGTACTTC
CDR3 protein: CASSGRDYYEQYF

D gene: NA
J gene: TRBJ2-6
V gene: TRBV2
clone size: many
CDR3 DNA: TGTGCCAGCGACGGACACTCTGGGGCCAACGTCCTGACTTTC
CDR3 protein: CASDGHSGANVLTF